The rows below give T cell receptor beta chains drawn from one sample of a study of CD8+CD57+ T cells in acquired aplastic anemia. Each CDR3 protein gets one entry after TCRdb re-called the reads with MiXCR. Among 100,000 to 150,000 distinct CDR3 sequences, around 46% were seen once, and the ten largest hold about 2.3%. The sample was sorted CD4+, CD8+, or CD8+CD57+ T cells (not recorded which) from PBMCs. The receptors shown here come from a human donor in good health, serving as a control. Both conserved end residues are part of each CDR3. D genes are given only for firm matches. Clone size is given for some rows only: seen once, a few or many times, or a class if the clone is expanded.

cdr3_aa cdr3_nt j_call clone_size d_call v_call
CASISGTSGQETQYF TGTGCCAGCATTTCCGGGACTAGCGGACAAGAGACCCAGTACTTC TRBJ2-5 few TRBD2 TRBV11-2
CASSPNTRVFGQWDTIYF TGTGCCAGCAGCCCTAATACCAGGGTTTTTGGTCAGTGGGACACCATATATTTT TRBJ1-3 many NA TRBV9
CASSRRDSSYEQYF TGTGCCAGCAGCCGAAGGGACAGCTCGTACGAGCAGTACTTC TRBJ2-7 many TRBD1 TRBV4-2
CASRDTDNQPQHF TGTGCCAGTAGGGACACGGACAATCAGCCCCAGCATTTT TRBJ1-5 NA NA TRBV19
CSASDPTGSSNQPQHF TGCAGTGCTAGTGATCCGACAGGGAGTAGCAATCAGCCCCAGCATTTT TRBJ1-5 NA TRBD1 TRBV20-1
CASSVHTGTSGTGELFF TGTGCCAGCAGCGTTCACACAGGGACTAGCGGCACCGGGGAGCTGTTTTTT TRBJ2-2 NA TRBD2 TRBV9
CASSLKGLFPSPLHF TGTGCCAGCAGCTTAAAGGGTTTATTCCCCTCACCCCTCCACTTT TRBJ1-6 many NA TRBV5-4
CASSPFWGGNTEAFF TGTGCCAGCAGCCCGTTTTGGGGCGGGAACACTGAAGCTTTCTTT TRBJ1-1 NA NA TRBV25-1
CASRGNSGLAYNEQFF TGTGCCAGCAGGGGAAACTCGGGACTAGCCTACAATGAGCAGTTCTTC TRBJ2-1 NA TRBD2 TRBV25-1
CASSYGTYDTQYF TGTGCCAGCAGCTACGGGACCTACGATACGCAGTATTTT TRBJ2-3 many NA TRBV7-2
CASSRTSVSGEQFF TGTGCCAGCAGCCGGACTAGCGTTTCGGGTGAGCAGTTCTTC TRBJ2-1 many TRBD2 TRBV7-9
CASSIGGLAGNEQFF TGTGCCAGTAGTATAGGGGGACTAGCGGGCAATGAGCAGTTCTTC TRBJ2-1 many TRBD2 TRBV19
CASSPTGLSGANVLTF TGTGCCAGCAGCCCTACAGGGCTCTCTGGGGCCAACGTCCTGACTTTC TRBJ2-6 NA NA TRBV11-1
CASSSNNQPQHF TGTGCCAGCAGCTCTAACAATCAGCCCCAGCATTTT TRBJ1-5 NA NA TRBV7-8
CATSDLGQGGTGELFF TGTGCCACCAGTGATTTGGGACAGGGGGGCACCGGGGAGCTGTTTTTT TRBJ2-2 few TRBD1 TRBV24-1
CASRRTGVISPLHF TGTGCCAGCCGGAGGACAGGGGTAATTTCACCCCTCCACTTT TRBJ1-6 NA TRBD1 TRBV2
CASKGGADTQYF TGTGCCTCCAAGGGGGGGGCAGATACGCAGTATTTT TRBJ2-3 NA NA TRBV10-3
CASSPSSTGEGSPLHF TGTGCCAGCTCACCAAGCTCGACAGGGGAAGGGTCACCCCTCCACTTT TRBJ1-6 many TRBD1 TRBV18
CASSSAGRETGEAFF TGCGCCAGCAGCTCAGCGGGCAGAGAGACCGGTGAAGCTTTCTTT TRBJ1-1 NA NA TRBV7-3
CSARDSTSTDTQYF TGCAGTGCTAGAGATAGTACTAGCACAGATACGCAGTATTTT TRBJ2-3 NA NA TRBV20-1
CASSLGGVWDQETQYF TGTGCCAGCAGCTTAGGTGGAGTTTGGGACCAAGAGACCCAGTACTTC TRBJ2-5 NA NA TRBV7-9
CSASQDRSNQPQHF TGCAGTGCCAGTCAGGACAGGAGCAATCAGCCCCAGCATTTT TRBJ1-5 many TRBD1 TRBV20-1
CSVLATGGSTEAFF TGCAGCGTTCTCGCTACTGGGGGGTCCACTGAAGCTTTCTTT TRBJ1-1 many NA TRBV29-1
CAISGAGQVGEQFF TGTGCCATCAGCGGAGCGGGCCAGGTCGGTGAGCAGTTCTTC TRBJ2-1 many NA TRBV10-3
CASKTGQLNTEAFF TGTGCCAGTAAAACTGGACAGCTGAACACTGAAGCTTTCTTT TRBJ1-1 many NA TRBV19
CSARVGGDLSKNIQYF TGCAGTGCTAGAGTGGGAGGGGATTTGTCCAAAAACATTCAGTACTTC TRBJ2-4 many TRBD2 TRBV20-1
CASRVDSSYNSPLHF TGTGCCAGCAGAGTGGACAGCTCCTATAATTCACCCCTCCACTTT TRBJ1-6 many NA TRBV7-2
CASSQGTGELFF TGTGCCAGCAGCCAAGGAACCGGGGAGCTGTTTTTT TRBJ2-2 many NA TRBV3-1
CASSIGGGTGNQPQHF TGTGCCAGTAGTATAGGTGGGGGGACAGGGAATCAGCCCCAGCATTTT TRBJ1-5 many TRBD1 TRBV19
CASSIPGRGVYGYTF TGTGCCAGTAGTATACCGGGACGGGGAGTCTATGGCTACACCTTC TRBJ1-2 many NA TRBV19
CASSSGRTNPLHF TGTGCCAGCAGCTCAGGCCGGACAAACCCCCTCCACTTT TRBJ1-6 NA NA TRBV7-6
CSASSLASGGGREQYF TGCAGTGCCAGCAGCTTAGCGTCGGGCGGAGGTAGAGAGCAGTACTTC TRBJ2-7 few NA TRBV20-1
CAPTWWFPYEQYF TGTGCCCCCACCTGGTGGTTTCCCTACGAGCAGTACTTC TRBJ2-7 many NA TRBV12-3/TRBV12-4
CASSGQVPKGLFF TGTGCCAGCAGTGGACAGGTCCCTAAGGGGCTGTTTTTT TRBJ2-2 many NA TRBV2
CASSLESNSPLHF TGTGCCAGCAGCTTAGAGTCAAATTCACCCCTCCACTTT TRBJ1-6 many NA TRBV11-3
CASSGASGWDQPQHF TGTGCCAGCAGTGGGGCCTCGGGGTGGGATCAGCCCCAGCATTTT TRBJ1-5 NA NA TRBV25-1
CSAPAQLLSGGETQYF TGCAGTGCCCCAGCCCAACTACTTTCGGGTGGTGAGACCCAGTACTTC TRBJ2-5 many NA TRBV20-1
CATSRELLGGSYEQYF TGTGCCACCAGCAGAGAGCTTCTCGGGGGATCCTACGAGCAGTACTTC TRBJ2-7 few NA TRBV15
CASSYGQGRQGRMMFF TGTGCCAGCAGTTACGGGCAGGGTCGCCAAGGGCGTATGATGTTCTTC TRBJ2-1 many NA TRBV6-5
CASSLGQGDIQYF TGTGCCAGCAGCCTGGGACAGGGCGACATTCAGTACTTC TRBJ2-4 many TRBD1 TRBV7-3
CASSENFYTDTQYF TGTGCCAGCAGTGAAAACTTCTACACAGATACGCAGTATTTT TRBJ2-3 many NA TRBV2
CASSLDGHGPLHF TGTGCCAGCAGCTTAGACGGGCACGGCCCCCTCCACTTT TRBJ1-6 NA NA TRBV11-1